The 8 T cell receptor beta chains below all came from one sample that was sequenced in a study of blood T cell repertoires in COVID-19. Sequencing was performed with immunoSEQ multiplex PCR; in TCRdb, only in-frame clones are kept and a portion is missing. The table has 100,000 to 130,000 clones, 80% to 90% seen once; the top ten hold 4.5% to 5%. The sample comprised peripheral blood. All receptors come from a man between 35 and 55 years old with active or convalescent COVID-19.

This clone was picked up one time. This rearrangement joins TRBV19 to TRBJ2-5; the D gene is possibly TRBD2 (6 bases). The germline V gene encodes CDR1 LNHDA and CDR2 SQIVND (reference sequence). CDR3 size: 16 residues. V lost 0 bases to trimming and J lost 7 bases, with 18 bases between them. The CDR3 nucleotides are TGTGCCAGTAGTATAGAGTCGACTAGAGGATCCGGGACCCAGTACTTC. It specifies CASSIESTRGSGTQYF.

The rearrangement uses TRBV9 and TRBJ2-1; 9 bases align to TRBD1. This CDR3 has 17 residues. Per germline, CDR1 SGDLS and CDR2 YYNGEE. With 2 bases clipped from V and 1 base from J, the junction kept 7 bases outside the gene matches. The CDR3 DNA follows: TGTGCCAGCAGCGTCCAACAGGGGGCGGGTTCCTACAATGAGCAGTTCTTC. Encoded protein: CASSVQQGAGSYNEQFF.

The CDR3 here is CASRDPGTGRGEQFF. The CDR3 DNA reads TGTGCCAGCAGAGACCCCGGGACAGGGCGGGGTGAGCAGTTCTTC. The chain joins TRBV6-6 to TRBJ2-1, with TRBD1 matching 9 bases. The junction had 12 bases not matched to a gene; V was cut back by 6 bases and J by 9 bases. The CDR3 spans 15 residues. The V gene's germline CDR1 is MNHNY and CDR2 SVGAGI (reference sequence).

This clone was seen more than once but under ten times. This chain uses TRBV19 with TRBJ2-1; tentative D call: TRBD2 (5 bases). Germline CDR1 reads LNHDA; CDR2 reads SQIVND (reference sequence). CDR3 length: 15 residues. The germline V and J ends were trimmed by 1 base and 9 bases, with 16 bases remaining between them. The CDR3, as DNA: TGTGCCAGTAGTATAGTCAGGACTTCTCAGGCTGAGCAGTTCTTC. This translates into CASSIVRTSQAEQFF.

This clone was recorded only once. The J gene is TRBJ1-6, the V gene TRBV7-2; 10 bases match TRBD1. The V gene's germline CDR1 is SGHTA and CDR2 FQGNSA. The trim removed 2 bases at V and 10 bases at J, leaving 5 bases unmatched. The length of the CDR3 is 15 residues. The CDR3 coding sequence is TGTGCCAGCAGCTTATTGGGGACAGGGGTCTCACCCCTCCACTTT. It codes for CASSLLGTGVSPLHF.

The chain carries TRBV5-1 and TRBJ2-3, with 8 bases fitting TRBD2. CDR1 is SGHRS, CDR2 YFSETQ, per germline. V was clipped by 0 bases and J by 1 base; unmatched bases: 1. The CDR3 extends over 15 amino acids. In DNA, the CDR3 is TGCGCCAGCAGCTTGGTCGGGGGGGGCACAGATACGCAGTATTTT. As protein: CASSLVGGGTDTQYF.

V usage is TRBV5-1 and J usage is TRBJ2-5; tentatively, D is TRBD2 (7 bases). Germline V CDR1 and CDR2: SGHRS, YFSETQ. V lost 3 bases, J lost 5 bases, and 17 bases lay in between. The CDR3 totals 15 residues. The CDR3 DNA reads TGCGCCAGCAGCTCCTCCGGGGGGCGCACGGAGACCCAGTACTTC. Amino acid sequence: CASSSSGGRTETQYF.

The V gene is TRBV30, the J gene TRBJ1-3; D not resolved. The CDR3 totals 13 residues. The V and J ends lost 4 bases and 0 bases respectively, with 7 bases between them. Germline V gene lookup returns CDR1 GTSNPN and CDR2 SVGIG (reference sequence). CDR3 coding DNA: TGTGCCTGGAACCGGAGCTCTGGAAACACCATATATTTT. Translated: CAWNRSSGNTIYF.